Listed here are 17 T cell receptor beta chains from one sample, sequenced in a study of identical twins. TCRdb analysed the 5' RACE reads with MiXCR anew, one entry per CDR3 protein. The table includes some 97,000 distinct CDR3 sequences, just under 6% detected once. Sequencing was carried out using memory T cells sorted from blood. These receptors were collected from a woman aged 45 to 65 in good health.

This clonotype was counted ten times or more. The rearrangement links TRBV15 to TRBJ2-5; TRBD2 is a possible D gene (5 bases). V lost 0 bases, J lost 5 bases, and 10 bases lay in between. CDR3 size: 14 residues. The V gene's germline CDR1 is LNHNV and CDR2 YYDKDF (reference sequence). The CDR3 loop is CATSRDIGGETQYF. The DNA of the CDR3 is TGTGCCACCAGCAGAGACATCGGCGGGGAGACCCAGTACTTC.

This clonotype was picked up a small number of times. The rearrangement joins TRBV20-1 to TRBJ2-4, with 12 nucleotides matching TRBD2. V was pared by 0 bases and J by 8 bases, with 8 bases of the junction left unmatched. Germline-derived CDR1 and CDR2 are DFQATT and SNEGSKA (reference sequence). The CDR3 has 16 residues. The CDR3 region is CSARDGLTSGRDIQYF. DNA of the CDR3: TGCAGTGCTAGAGATGGTTTGACTAGCGGGAGAGACATTCAGTACTTC.

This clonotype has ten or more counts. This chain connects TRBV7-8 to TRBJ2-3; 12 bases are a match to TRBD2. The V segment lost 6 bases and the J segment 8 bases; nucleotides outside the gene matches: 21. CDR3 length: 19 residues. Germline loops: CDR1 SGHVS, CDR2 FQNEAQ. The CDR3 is CASSSTRTSGKPPQVTQYF. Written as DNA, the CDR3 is TGTGCCAGCAGTTCCACCCGGACTAGCGGGAAGCCCCCCCAGGTTACGCAGTATTTT.

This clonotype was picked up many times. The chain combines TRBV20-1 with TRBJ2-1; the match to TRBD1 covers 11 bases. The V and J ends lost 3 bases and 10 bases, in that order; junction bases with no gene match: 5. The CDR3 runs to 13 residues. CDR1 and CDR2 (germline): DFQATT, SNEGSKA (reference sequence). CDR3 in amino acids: CSARADRGPEQFF. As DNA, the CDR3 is TGCAGTGCTAGGGCGGACAGGGGGCCCGAGCAGTTCTTC.

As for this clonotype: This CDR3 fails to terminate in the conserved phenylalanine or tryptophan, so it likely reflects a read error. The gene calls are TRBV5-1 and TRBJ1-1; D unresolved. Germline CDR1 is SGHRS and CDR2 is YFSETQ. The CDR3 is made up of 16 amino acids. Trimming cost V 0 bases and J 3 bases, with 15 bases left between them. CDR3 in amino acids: CASSLGTGALYTEAFS. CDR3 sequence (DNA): TGCGCCAGCAGCTTGGGGACTGGTGCCTTGTACACTGAAGCTTTCAGT.

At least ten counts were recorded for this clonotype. CDR3 loop: CASSLRLSGAHNEQFF. CDR3 nucleotide sequence: TGTGCCAGCAGCTTACGACTATCGGGCGCCCACAATGAGCAGTTCTTC. This chain uses TRBV11-1 with TRBJ2-1; perhaps TRBD2 as D (5 bases). The CDR3 has 16 amino acids. From germline, CDR1 is SGHAT and CDR2 FQDESV (reference sequence). V was cut by 2 bases and J by 5 bases, with 16 bases left in between.

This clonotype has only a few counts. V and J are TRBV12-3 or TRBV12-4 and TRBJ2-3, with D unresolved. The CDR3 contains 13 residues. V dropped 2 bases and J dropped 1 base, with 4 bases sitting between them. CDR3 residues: CASSLHRTDTQYF. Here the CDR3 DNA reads TGTGCCAGCAGTTTACACCGCACAGATACGCAGTATTTT.

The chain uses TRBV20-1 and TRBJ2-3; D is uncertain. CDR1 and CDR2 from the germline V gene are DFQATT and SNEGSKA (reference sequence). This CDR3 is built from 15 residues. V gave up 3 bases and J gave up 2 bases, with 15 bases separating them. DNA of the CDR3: TGCAGTGCTAGCGGAGTAAGCGACCACACAGATACGCAGTATTTT. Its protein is CSASGVSDHTDTQYF.

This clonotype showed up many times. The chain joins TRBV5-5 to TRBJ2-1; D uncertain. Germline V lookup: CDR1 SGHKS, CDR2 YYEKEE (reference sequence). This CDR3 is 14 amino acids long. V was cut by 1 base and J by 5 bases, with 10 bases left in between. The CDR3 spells CASSLLRQNNEQFF. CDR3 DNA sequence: TGTGCCAGCAGCTTGCTGAGGCAGAACAATGAGCAGTTCTTC.

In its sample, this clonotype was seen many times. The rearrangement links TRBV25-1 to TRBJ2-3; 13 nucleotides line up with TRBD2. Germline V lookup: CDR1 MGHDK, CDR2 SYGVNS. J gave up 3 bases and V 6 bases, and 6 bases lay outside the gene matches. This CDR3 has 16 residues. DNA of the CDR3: TGTGCCAGCAGCAGGACTAGCGGGAGTCAGACAGATACGCAGTATTTT. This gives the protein CASSRTSGSQTDTQYF.

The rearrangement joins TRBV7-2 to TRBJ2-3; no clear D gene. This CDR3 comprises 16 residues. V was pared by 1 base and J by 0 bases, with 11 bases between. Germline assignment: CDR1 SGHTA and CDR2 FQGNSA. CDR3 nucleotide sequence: TGTGCCAGCAGCTTAGATGTTTCATTTAGCACAGATACGCAGTATTTT. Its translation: CASSLDVSFSTDTQYF.

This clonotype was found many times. CDR3 protein: CASSLARNTEAFF. The CDR3 DNA reads as TGTGCCAGCAGTTTAGCTAGGAACACTGAAGCTTTCTTT. This chain connects TRBV27 to TRBJ1-1; D is unresolved. The germline V gene encodes CDR1 MNHEY and CDR2 SMNVEV (reference sequence). There are 13 residues in the CDR3. V lost 2 bases and J 1 base, leaving 5 bases between the germline ends.

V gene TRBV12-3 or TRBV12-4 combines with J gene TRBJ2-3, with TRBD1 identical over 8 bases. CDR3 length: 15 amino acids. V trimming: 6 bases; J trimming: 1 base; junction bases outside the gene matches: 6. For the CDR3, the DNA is TGTGCCAGCAGGACAAAGACAGGGGGCACAGATACGCAGTATTTT. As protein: CASRTKTGGTDTQYF.

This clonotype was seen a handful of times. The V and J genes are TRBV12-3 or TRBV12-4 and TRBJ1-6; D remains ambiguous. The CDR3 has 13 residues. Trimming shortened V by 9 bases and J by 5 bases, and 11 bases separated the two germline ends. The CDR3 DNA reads TGTGCCAGTTCACGGACGGATAATTCACCCCTCCACTTT. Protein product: CASSRTDNSPLHF.

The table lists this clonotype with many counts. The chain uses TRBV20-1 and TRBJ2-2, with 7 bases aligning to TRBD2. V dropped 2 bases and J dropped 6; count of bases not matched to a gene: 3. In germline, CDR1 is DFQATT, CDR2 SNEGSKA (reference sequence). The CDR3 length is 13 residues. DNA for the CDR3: TGCAGTGCTAGACAGACTAGCTCCGGGGAGCTGTTTTTT. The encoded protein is CSARQTSSGELFF.

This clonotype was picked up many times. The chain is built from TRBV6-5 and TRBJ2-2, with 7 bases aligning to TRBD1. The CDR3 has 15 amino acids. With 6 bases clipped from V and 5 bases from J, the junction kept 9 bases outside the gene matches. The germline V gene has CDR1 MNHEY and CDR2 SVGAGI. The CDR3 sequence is CASSLQGWGTGELFF. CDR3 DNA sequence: TGTGCCAGCAGCCTACAGGGGTGGGGAACCGGGGAGCTGTTTTTT.

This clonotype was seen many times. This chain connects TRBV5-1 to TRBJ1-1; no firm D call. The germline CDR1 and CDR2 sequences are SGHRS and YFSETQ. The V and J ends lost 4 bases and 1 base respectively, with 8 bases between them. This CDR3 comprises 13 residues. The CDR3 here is CASSQQSNTEAFF. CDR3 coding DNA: TGCGCCAGCAGCCAACAATCGAACACTGAAGCTTTCTTT.